This note documents a single T cell receptor (beta chain) sequence. This specimen belongs to a study of cytomegalovirus exposure and HLA in healthy donors. Study overall: Early released data comprised tens of millions of unique TCRs from HLA-typed donors.

This CDR3 comprises 15 residues. The V end lost 5 bases, the J end lost 0 bases, and 14 bases lay between the germline ends. Germline V lookup: CDR1 MNHEY, CDR2 SMNVEV (reference sequence). The PCR made use of 60 Vbeta and 13 Jbeta primers. Clones were sequenced by immunoSEQ multiplex PCR, and TCRdb holds only the in-frame ones, with some missing. The data contain roughly 140,000 clones, 60% to 80% of them singletons. The chain is built from TRBV27 and TRBJ2-7; D may be TRBD2 (6 bases). Material for sequencing was PBMCs. The sequence was obtained from a woman aged 30 to 39 in good health and CMV-seronegative. The CDR3, as DNA: TGTGCCAGCAGTACACCGGGACTGAGCTCCTACGAGCAGTACTTC. It yields the protein CASSTPGLSSYEQYF.